The 5 T cell receptor beta chains presented below share a single source sample, sequenced in a study of shared T cell receptors in the human thymus. The method was immunoSEQ multiplex PCR; TCRdb's version includes in-frame clones alone and lacks a portion of them. The sample holds roughly 660,000 clones; around nine tenths are singletons and the top ten take roughly 0.0097%. Another study also made use of these data, one on human thymus T cells.

The sample taken for sequencing was thymocytes. These receptors came from a boy younger than two with a congenital heart defect.

This chain links TRBV4-3 with TRBJ2-1, with 9 nucleotides matching TRBD1. CDR1 is LGHNA, CDR2 YSLEER, per germline. J was trimmed by 9 bases and V by 4 bases; bases with no gene match: 16. The CDR3 covers 17 residues. The CDR3 nucleotides are TGCGCCAGCAGCCGAAGCGCCCCCGGACAGGGGAGTTGTGAGCAGTTCTTC. It is translated as CASSRSAPGQGSCEQFF.

The CDR3 reads CASSWGTEETQYF. The CDR3 coding sequence is TGTGCCAGCAGCTGGGGCACCGAAGAGACCCAGTACTTC. The chain recombines TRBV9 with TRBJ2-5, with D tentatively TRBD1 (5 bases). CDR3 length: 13 residues. Trimming shortened V by 4 bases and J by 3 bases, and 10 bases separated the two germline ends. From germline, CDR1 is SGDLS and CDR2 YYNGEE.

This chain connects TRBV4-3 to TRBJ1-2; TRBD1 aligns across 7 bases. The CDR3 contains 13 residues. In germline, CDR1 is LGHNA, CDR2 YSLEER. J gave up 4 bases and V 4 bases, and 3 bases lay outside the gene matches. CDR3 region: CASSRSGGYGYTF. CDR3 DNA: TGCGCCAGCAGCCGGTCAGGGGGCTATGGCTACACCTTC.

This sequence joins TRBV13 and TRBJ2-7; 7 bases are shared with TRBD1. This CDR3 has 15 amino acids. Germline assignment: CDR1 PRHDT and CDR2 FYEKMQ (reference sequence). V was pared by 4 bases and J by 3 bases, with 9 bases of the junction left unmatched. The DNA of the CDR3 is TGTGCCAGCAGCTCCGCCGGGACAGCCTTCTACGAGCAGTACTTC. It is translated as CASSSAGTAFYEQYF.

The rearrangement joins TRBV6-1 to TRBJ2-4; 15 bases are shared with TRBD2. CDR1 and CDR2 (germline): MNHNS, SASEGT. Trimming cost V 6 bases and J 14 bases; bases outside gene matches: 11. The CDR3 spans 15 residues. CDR3 protein: CASRGLAGGRGGEYF. The CDR3 DNA follows: TGTGCCAGCAGAGGACTAGCGGGAGGGCGGGGCGGGGAGTACTTC.